Listed below are T cell receptor beta chains from one sample, sequenced in a study of response to subunit inactivated influenza vaccine. TCRdb processed the RT-PCR reads anew with MiXCR; each CDR3 protein has one entry. The sample records roughly 700,000 distinct CDR3 sequences, approximately 14% being singletons. Sequencing was performed on PBMCs from blood, taken 14 to 15 days before vaccination. Receptor source: a middle-aged man who received an inactivated influenza vaccine. Each CDR3 is given with its conserved first and last residue. D genes are given only for firm matches.

d_call,v_call,j_call,cdr3_aa
.,TRBV9,TRBJ1-5,CASSVDVNQPQHF
.,TRBV5-4,TRBJ2-5,CASSPPGTIMIETQYF
.,TRBV20-1,TRBJ2-4,CSARKEGKNIQYF
.,TRBV30,TRBJ2-7,CAWSVAQQKQYF
TRBD1,TRBV5-5,TRBJ2-3,CASSLETGMMGTQYF
.,TRBV6-2/TRBV6-3,TRBJ1-5,CASSLTTGSNQPQHF
TRBD1,TRBV6-2/TRBV6-3,TRBJ2-3,CASSYDPRTGVPDTQYF
.,TRBV7-8,TRBJ1-2,CASSPTRGRRDYGYTF
TRBD1,TRBV25-1,TRBJ2-7,CASQDRVYEQYF
TRBD1,TRBV14,TRBJ2-6,CARDTGGNYANVLTF
TRBD2,TRBV28,TRBJ2-7,CASNVAGGSYEQYF
.,TRBV20-1,TRBJ2-3,CSAFSGKGTQYF
.,TRBV18,TRBJ1-4,CASSPQRNEKLFF
.,TRBV12-3/TRBV12-4,TRBJ1-5,CASSSPGRNQPQHF
TRBD2,TRBV6-5,TRBJ2-3,CASSLTGGQGDTQYF
.,TRBV6-5,TRBJ2-4,CASSYSPGAKNIQYF
TRBD2,TRBV28,TRBJ2-7,CASRHGTTYEQYF
TRBD2,TRBV20-1,TRBJ2-7,CSAYRTSGTYEQYF
.,TRBV4-2,TRBJ1-5,CASSQATGGNQPQHF
.,TRBV20-1,TRBJ2-7,CSASRVVRGARSSPTYEQYF
.,TRBV7-9,TRBJ2-5,CASSLDREVEETQYF
.,TRBV20-1,TRBJ2-7,CSAAPGLEQYF
.,TRBV28,TRBJ2-3,CASSNWKARPRDTQYF
.,TRBV12-3/TRBV12-4,TRBJ2-2,CASSLQVGELFF
.,TRBV7-9,TRBJ2-5,CASSSARDTETQYF
TRBD2,TRBV19,TRBJ2-1,CASSIVPGAGYEQFF
TRBD1,TRBV20-1,TRBJ2-7,CSVMDRGHYEQYF
.,TRBV5-1,TRBJ1-2,CASSLAMTALERYTF
.,TRBV3-1,TRBJ2-3,CASSQVTSLDTQYF
.,TRBV27,TRBJ2-7,CASSPTIPGYEQYF
.,TRBV28,TRBJ1-5,CASSLFRGLSNQPQHF
TRBD1,TRBV20-1,TRBJ2-7,CSATGTGINPYEQYF
.,TRBV18,TRBJ1-5,CASSPQAYGNQPQHF
TRBD1,TRBV11-1,TRBJ2-7,CASSLLGSLGTANYEQYF
TRBD2,TRBV11-3,TRBJ2-1,CASSLYSGLANNEQFF
.,TRBV7-2,TRBJ1-5,CASSLQVDQPQHF
TRBD1,TRBV10-3,TRBJ2-7,CAIRPGTGAPEQYF
TRBD1,TRBV12-3/TRBV12-4,TRBJ2-3,CASSPDREGNTQYF
.,TRBV24-1,TRBJ2-2,CATSDVRTGPWNGGELFF
.,TRBV18,TRBJ2-1,CASSPRTNEQFF
TRBD2,TRBV7-9,TRBJ2-3,CASSPRRLADSTDTQYF
.,TRBV5-5,TRBJ1-5,CASSRDIGNQPQHF
TRBD2,TRBV5-1,TRBJ2-1,CASSPPASGSPNNEQFF
.,TRBV12-3/TRBV12-4,TRBJ2-7,CASSLSRDSYEQYF
.,TRBV12-3/TRBV12-4,TRBJ2-2,CASTWQGEVGELFF
.,TRBV6-2/TRBV6-3,TRBJ2-3,CASSYGGTQYF
.,TRBV7-6,TRBJ2-1,CASSDTGFNEQFF
.,TRBV29-1,TRBJ1-2,CSVLTPDSALSLGGYTF